This passage covers 4 T cell receptor beta chains from one sample sequenced in a study of identical twins. TCRdb recomputed calls from the 5' RACE reads with MiXCR, one row per CDR3 protein. The table includes about 530,000 distinct CDR3 sequences, 13% to 15% detected once. Separately, the same data were catalogued under a study of yellow fever vaccine responses in identical twins.

Material: CD4+ T cells sorted from blood. Receptors originate from a young woman in good health.

This clonotype occurred a few times. This chain joins TRBV12-3 or TRBV12-4 and TRBJ2-1; D is perhaps TRBD1 (5 bases). The CDR3 extends over 14 amino acids. The ends were cut back, 5 bases at V and 9 bases at J, with 17 bases in the middle. The DNA of the CDR3 is TGTGCCAGCAGTCTCAACCAGGGTGGTGTTGAGCAGTTCTTC. It specifies CASSLNQGGVEQFF.

This clonotype was counted between two and nine times. This chain links TRBV7-2 with TRBJ1-1; D is unresolved. V lost 6 bases and J 1 base, leaving 12 bases between the germline ends. Germline V lookup: CDR1 SGHTA, CDR2 FQGNSA. The CDR3 contains 14 residues. CDR3 protein: CASRNSGPNTEAFF. The CDR3 DNA reads TGTGCCAGCAGGAATTCTGGGCCGAACACTGAAGCTTTCTTT.

This clonotype turned up a few times. The chain carries TRBV27 and TRBJ2-1; 7 bases line up with TRBD2. Per the germline V gene, CDR1 is MNHEY and CDR2 is SMNVEV (reference sequence). The V and J ends lost 6 bases and 1 base, in that order; junction bases with no gene match: 3. The CDR3 is made up of 14 amino acids. CDR3 nucleotides: TGTGCCAGCAGAGATAGCGGGTCCTACAATGAGCAGTTCTTC. This encodes CASRDSGSYNEQFF.

The chain employs TRBV4-2 and TRBJ2-3; 9 bases match TRBD2. The CDR3 is 17 amino acids. Losses at the gene ends were 1 base for V and 0 bases for J; bases not matched to a gene: 5. Germline-derived CDR1 and CDR2 are LGHNA and YNFKEQ. This CDR3 is CASSQGTSVTSTDTQYF. CDR3 bases: TGTGCCAGCAGCCAAGGGACTAGCGTTACTAGCACAGATACGCAGTATTTT.